This TCR beta chain appears in the sequencing data of a study of CD8+CD57+ T cells in acquired aplastic anemia. Study-wide background: Across the sorted CD4+ and CD8+ cells, DNA amounts averaged about 3 ug. Study results and limitations: Levels of CD8+ Simpson's diversity were not significantly distinct in patients versus controls.

The study profiled TCR beta VDJ and CDR3 using genomic DNA as template. One entry per CDR3 protein results from TCRdb running MiXCR on the reads. The table records 150,000 to 160,000 distinct CDR3 sequences, just over 50% of them present only once. Trimming took 3 bases from V and 6 from J; bases not matched to a gene: 10. The CDR3 is made up of 16 amino acids. The germline V gene has CDR1 WNHNN and CDR2 SYGVQD (reference sequence). Patients included in sequencing had previously demonstrated CD8+CD57+ cell expansion by flow cytometry. No therapy was given to patients before blood sampling. A note on this clonotype: Its matching antigen is unknown.

The gene calls are TRBV10-1 and TRBJ2-2; 7 bases agree with TRBD1. The receptor was isolated from a human donor with aplastic anemia. Sequencing was carried out using sorted CD4+, CD8+, or CD8+CD57+ T cells (not recorded which) from PBMCs. CDR3 coding DNA: TGCGCCAGCAGTGATCCCGGGACAGCCCCGGCCGGGGAGCTGTTTTTT. It yields the protein CASSDPGTAPAGELFF.